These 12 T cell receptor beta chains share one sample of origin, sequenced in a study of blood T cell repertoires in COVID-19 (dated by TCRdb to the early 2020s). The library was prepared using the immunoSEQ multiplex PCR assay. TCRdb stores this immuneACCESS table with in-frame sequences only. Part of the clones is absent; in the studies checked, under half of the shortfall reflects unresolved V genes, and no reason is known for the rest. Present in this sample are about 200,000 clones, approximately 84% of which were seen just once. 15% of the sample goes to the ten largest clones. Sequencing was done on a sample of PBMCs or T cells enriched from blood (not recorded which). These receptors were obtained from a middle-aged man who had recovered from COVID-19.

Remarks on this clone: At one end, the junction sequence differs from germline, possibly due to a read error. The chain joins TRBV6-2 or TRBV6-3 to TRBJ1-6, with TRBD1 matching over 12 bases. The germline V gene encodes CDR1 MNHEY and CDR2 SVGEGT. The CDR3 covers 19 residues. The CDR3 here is CASSYRPGQGASWDSPLHF. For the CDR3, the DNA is TGTGCCAGCAGTTACCGACCGGGACAGGGGGCATCTTGGGATTCGCCCCTCCACTTT.

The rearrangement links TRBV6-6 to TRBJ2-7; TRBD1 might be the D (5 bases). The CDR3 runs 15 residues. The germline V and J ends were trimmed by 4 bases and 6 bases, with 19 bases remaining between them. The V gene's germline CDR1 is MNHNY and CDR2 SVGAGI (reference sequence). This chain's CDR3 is CASSFEVGRTGEQYF. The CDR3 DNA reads TGTGCCAGCAGTTTCGAGGTGGGGCGTACGGGCGAGCAGTACTTC.

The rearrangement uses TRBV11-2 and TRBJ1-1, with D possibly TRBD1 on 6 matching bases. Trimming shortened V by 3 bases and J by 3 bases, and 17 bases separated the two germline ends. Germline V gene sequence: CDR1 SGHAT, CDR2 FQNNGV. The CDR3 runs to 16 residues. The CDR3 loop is CASSFRTGLGDTEAFF. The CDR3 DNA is TGTGCCAGCAGCTTTAGAACAGGGCTCGGGGACACTGAAGCTTTCTTT.

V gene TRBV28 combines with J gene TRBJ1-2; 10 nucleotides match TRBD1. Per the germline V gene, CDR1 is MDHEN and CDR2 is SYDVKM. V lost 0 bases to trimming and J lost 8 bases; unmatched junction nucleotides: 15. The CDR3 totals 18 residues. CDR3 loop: CASSLWGGRTTGGVGYTF. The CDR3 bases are TGTGCCAGCAGTTTATGGGGGGGCCGTACGACAGGGGGCGTCGGCTACACCTTC.

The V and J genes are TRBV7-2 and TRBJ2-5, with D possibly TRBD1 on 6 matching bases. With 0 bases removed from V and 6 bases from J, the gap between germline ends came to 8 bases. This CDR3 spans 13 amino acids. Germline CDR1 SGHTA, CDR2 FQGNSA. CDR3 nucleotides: TGTGCCAGCAGCTTAGCGGGGGCTAAGACCCAGTACTTC. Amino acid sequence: CASSLAGAKTQYF.

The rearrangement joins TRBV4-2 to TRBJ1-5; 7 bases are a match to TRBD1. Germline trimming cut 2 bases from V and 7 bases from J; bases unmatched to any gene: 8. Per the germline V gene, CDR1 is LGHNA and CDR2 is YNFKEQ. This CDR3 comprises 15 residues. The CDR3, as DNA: TGTGCCAGCAGCCAAAATAAACAGGGGTGGCAGCCCCAGCATTTT. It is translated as CASSQNKQGWQPQHF.

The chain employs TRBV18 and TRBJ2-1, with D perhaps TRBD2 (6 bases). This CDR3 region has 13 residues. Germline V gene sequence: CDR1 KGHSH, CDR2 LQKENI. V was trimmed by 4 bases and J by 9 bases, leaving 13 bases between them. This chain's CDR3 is CASSRLSGSEQFF. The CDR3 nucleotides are TGTGCCAGCTCACGACTCAGCGGGTCTGAGCAGTTCTTC.

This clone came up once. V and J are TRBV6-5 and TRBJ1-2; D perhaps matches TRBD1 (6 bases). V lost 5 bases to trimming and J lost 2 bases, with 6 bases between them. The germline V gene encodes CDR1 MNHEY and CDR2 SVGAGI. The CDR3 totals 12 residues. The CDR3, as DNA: TGTGCCAGCAGTAGGGGGAACTATGGCTACACCTTC. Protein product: CASSRGNYGYTF.

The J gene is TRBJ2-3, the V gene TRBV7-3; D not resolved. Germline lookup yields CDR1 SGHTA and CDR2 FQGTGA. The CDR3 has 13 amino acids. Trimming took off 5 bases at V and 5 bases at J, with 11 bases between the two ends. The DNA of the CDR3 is TGTGCCAGCAGCCGAAGCCATGAAGATACGCAGTATTTT. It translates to CASSRSHEDTQYF.

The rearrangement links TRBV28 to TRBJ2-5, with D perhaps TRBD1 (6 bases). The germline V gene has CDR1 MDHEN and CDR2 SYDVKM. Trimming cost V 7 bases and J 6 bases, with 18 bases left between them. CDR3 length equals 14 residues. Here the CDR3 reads CASTQPGQKKTQYF. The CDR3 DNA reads TGTGCCAGCACCCAACCGGGACAAAAGAAGACCCAGTACTTC.

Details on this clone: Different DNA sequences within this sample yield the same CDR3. The CDR3 is CASSLTSIYNEQFF. CDR3 sequence (DNA): TGTGCCAGCAGCTTAACATCGATCTACAATGAGCAGTTCTTC. The J gene is TRBJ2-1, the V gene TRBV11-1; no definite D call. Germline CDR1 reads SGHAT; CDR2 reads FQDESV (reference sequence). Trimming took 2 bases from V and 3 from J, leaving 8 bases between them. The CDR3 runs 14 residues. Full variable domain (outside the CDR3, taken from reference TRBV11-1 and TRBJ2-1): EAEVAQSPRYKITEKSQAVAFWCDPISGHATLYWYRQILGQGPELLVQFQDESVVDDSQLPKDRFSAERLKGVDSTLKIQPAELGDSAMYLCASSLTSIYNEQFFGPGTRLTVL.

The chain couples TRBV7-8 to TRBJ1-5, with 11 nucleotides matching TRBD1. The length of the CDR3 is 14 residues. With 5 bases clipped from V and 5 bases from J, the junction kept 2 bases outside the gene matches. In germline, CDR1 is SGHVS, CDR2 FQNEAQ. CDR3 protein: CASSRDRGYQPQHF. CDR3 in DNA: TGTGCCAGCAGCCGGGACAGGGGGTATCAGCCCCAGCATTTT.